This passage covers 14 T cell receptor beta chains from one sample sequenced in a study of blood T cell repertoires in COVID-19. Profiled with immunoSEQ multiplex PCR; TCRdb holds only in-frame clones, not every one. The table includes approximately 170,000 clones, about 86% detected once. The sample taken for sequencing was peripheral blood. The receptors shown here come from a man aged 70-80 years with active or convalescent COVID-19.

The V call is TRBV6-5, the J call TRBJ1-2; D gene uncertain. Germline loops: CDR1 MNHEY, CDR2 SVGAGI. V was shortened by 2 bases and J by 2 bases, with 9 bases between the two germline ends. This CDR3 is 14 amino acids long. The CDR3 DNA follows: TGTGCCAGCAGTTACACCGGGTGGAACTATGGCTACACCTTC. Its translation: CASSYTGWNYGYTF.

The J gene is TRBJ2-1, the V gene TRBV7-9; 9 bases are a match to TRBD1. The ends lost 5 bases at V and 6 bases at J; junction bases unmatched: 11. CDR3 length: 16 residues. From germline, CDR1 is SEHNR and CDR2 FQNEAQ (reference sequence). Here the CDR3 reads CASSLGQGTYRNEQFF. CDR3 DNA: TGTGCCAGCAGCCTGGGACAGGGTACTTACCGCAATGAGCAGTTCTTC.

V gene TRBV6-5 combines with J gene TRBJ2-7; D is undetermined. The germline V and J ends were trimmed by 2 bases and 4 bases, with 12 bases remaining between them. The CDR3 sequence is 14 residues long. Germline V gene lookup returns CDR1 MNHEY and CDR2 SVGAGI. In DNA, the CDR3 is TGTGCCAGCAGTTACCGACAACTCCCTTACGAGCAGTACTTC. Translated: CASSYRQLPYEQYF.

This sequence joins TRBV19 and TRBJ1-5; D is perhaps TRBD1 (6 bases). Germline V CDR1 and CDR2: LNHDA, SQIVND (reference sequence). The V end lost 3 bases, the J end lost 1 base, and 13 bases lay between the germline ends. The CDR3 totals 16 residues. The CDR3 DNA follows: TGTGCCAGTAGTATTAGGGCAGGGGTGAGCAATCAGCCCCAGCATTTT. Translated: CASSIRAGVSNQPQHF.

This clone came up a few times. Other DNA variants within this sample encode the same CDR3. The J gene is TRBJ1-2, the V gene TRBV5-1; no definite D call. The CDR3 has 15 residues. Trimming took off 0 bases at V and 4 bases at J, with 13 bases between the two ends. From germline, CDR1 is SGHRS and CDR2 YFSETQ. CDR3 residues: CASSLDGRRTYGYTF. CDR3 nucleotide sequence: TGCGCCAGCAGCTTGGATGGCAGGCGCACCTATGGCTACACCTTC. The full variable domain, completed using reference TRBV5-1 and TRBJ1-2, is KAGVTQTPRYLIKTRGQQVTLSCSPISGHRSVSWYQQTPGQGLQFLFEYFSETQRNKGNFPGRFSGRQFSNSRSEMNVSTLELGDSALYLCASSLDGRRTYGYTFGSGTRLTVV.

The chain's CDR3 is CASSIVKYDRGRLQPQHF. CDR3 nucleotide sequence: TGTGCCAGTAGTATTGTAAAATACGACAGGGGACGGTTACAGCCCCAGCATTTT. This chain links TRBV19 with TRBJ1-5; 8 nucleotides line up with TRBD1. V was pared by 3 bases and J by 7 bases, with 17 bases of the junction left unmatched. The CDR3 totals 18 residues. Germline V gives CDR1 LNHDA, CDR2 SQIVND (reference sequence). Based on the CDR3 plus reference TRBV19 and TRBJ1-5, the full variable domain is DGGITQSPKYLFRKEGQNVTLSCEQNLNHDAMYWYRQDPGQGLRLIYYSQIVNDFQKGDIAEGYSVSREKKESFPLTVTSAQKNPTAFYLCASSIVKYDRGRLQPQHFGDGTRLSIL.

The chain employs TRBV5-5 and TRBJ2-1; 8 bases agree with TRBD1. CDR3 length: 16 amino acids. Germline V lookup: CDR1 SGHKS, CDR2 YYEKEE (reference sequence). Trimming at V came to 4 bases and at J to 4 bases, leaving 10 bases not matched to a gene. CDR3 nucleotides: TGTGCCAGCAGCCCCCAGACAGGGGATATTTACAATGAGCAGTTCTTC. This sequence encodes CASSPQTGDIYNEQFF.

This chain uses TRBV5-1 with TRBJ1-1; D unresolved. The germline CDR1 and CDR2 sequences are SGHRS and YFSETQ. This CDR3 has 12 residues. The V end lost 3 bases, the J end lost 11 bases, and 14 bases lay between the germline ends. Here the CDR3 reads CASSWFRASAFF. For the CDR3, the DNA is TGCGCCAGCAGCTGGTTCCGGGCTAGCGCTTTCTTT.

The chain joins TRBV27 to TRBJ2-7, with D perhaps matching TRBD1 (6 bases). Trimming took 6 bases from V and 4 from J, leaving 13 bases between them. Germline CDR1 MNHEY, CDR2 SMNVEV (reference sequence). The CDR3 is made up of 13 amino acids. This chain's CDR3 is CASSLTGAYEQYF. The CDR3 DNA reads TGTGCCAGCAGCCTGACAGGAGCTTACGAGCAGTACTTC.

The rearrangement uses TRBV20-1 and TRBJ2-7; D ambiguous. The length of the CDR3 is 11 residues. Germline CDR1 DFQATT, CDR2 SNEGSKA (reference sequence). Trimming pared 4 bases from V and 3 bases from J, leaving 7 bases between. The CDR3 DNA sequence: TGCAGTGCTACTTTCCTCTACGAGCAGTACTTC. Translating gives CSATFLYEQYF.

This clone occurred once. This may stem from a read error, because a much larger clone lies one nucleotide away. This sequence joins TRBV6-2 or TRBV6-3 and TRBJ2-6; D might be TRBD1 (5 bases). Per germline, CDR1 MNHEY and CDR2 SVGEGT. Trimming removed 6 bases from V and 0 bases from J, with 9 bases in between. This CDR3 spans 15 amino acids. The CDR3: CASSRQISGANVLTF. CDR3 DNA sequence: TGTGCCAGCAGCCGACAGATCTCTGGGGCCAACGTCCTGACTTTC.

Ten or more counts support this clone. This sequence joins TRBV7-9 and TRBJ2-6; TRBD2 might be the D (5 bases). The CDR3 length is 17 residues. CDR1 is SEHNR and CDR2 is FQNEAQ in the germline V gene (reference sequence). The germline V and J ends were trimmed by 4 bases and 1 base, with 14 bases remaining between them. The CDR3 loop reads CASSSRPPGSGANVLTF. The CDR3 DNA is TGTGCCAGCAGCTCCCGGCCCCCGGGGTCTGGGGCCAACGTCCTGACTTTC.

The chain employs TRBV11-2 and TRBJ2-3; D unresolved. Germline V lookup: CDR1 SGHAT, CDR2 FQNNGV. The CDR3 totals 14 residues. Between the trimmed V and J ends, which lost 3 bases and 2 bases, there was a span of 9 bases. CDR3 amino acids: CASSFPGVTDTQYF. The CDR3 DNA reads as TGTGCCAGCAGCTTCCCCGGAGTCACAGATACGCAGTATTTT. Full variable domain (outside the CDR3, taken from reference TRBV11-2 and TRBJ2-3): EAGVAQSPRYKIIEKRQSVAFWCNPISGHATLYWYQQILGQGPKLLIQFQNNGVVDDSQLPKDRFSAERLKGVDSTLKIQPAKLEDSAVYLCASSFPGVTDTQYFGPGTRLTVL.

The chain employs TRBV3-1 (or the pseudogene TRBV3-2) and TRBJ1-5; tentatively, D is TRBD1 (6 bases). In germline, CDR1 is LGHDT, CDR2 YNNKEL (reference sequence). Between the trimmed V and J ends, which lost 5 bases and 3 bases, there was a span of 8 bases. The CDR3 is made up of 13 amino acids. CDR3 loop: CASSAGDNQPQHF. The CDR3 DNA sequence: TGTGCCAGCAGCGCAGGGGACAATCAGCCCCAGCATTTT.